This TCR beta chain stems from a study of T cell responses to AZD1222 COVID-19 vaccine. Germline-derived CDR1 and CDR2 are MNHEY and SMNVEV (reference sequence). The CDR3 has 14 amino acids. With 10 bases clipped from V and 6 bases from J, the junction kept 9 bases outside the gene matches. Assay used: immunoSEQ multiplex PCR; TCRdb lists only in-frame clones, some missing. Found here are 100,000 to 120,000 clones, roughly 93% of them singletons; the top ten hold 2.5% to 3%. Here the sequenced sample was peripheral blood, taken 28 days after the second AZD1222 dose. The chain recombines TRBV27 with TRBJ2-7, with TRBD2 matching over 13 bases. This TCR derives from an adult who received the AZD1222 COVID-19 vaccine. The CDR3 region is CANSQLAGGLEQYF. CDR3 nucleotide sequence: TGTGCCAACAGCCAACTAGCGGGAGGGCTCGAGCAGTACTTC.